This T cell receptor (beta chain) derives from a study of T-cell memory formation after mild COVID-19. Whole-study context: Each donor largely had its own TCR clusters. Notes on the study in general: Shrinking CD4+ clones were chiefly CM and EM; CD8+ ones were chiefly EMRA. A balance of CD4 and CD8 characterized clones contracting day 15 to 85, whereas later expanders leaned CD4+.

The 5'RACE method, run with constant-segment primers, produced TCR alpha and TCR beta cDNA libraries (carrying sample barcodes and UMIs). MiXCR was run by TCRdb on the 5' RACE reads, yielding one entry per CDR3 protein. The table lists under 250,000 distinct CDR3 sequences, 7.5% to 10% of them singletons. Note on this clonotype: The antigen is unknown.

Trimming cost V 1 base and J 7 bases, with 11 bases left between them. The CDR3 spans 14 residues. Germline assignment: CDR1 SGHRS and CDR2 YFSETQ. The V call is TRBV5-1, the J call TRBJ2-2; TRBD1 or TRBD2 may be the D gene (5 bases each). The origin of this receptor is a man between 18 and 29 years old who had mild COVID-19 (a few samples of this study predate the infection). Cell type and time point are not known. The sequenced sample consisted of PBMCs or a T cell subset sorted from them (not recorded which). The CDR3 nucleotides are TGCGCCAGCAGCTTGTCCGGGACGGACGGGGAGCTGTTTTTT. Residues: CASSLSGTDGELFF.